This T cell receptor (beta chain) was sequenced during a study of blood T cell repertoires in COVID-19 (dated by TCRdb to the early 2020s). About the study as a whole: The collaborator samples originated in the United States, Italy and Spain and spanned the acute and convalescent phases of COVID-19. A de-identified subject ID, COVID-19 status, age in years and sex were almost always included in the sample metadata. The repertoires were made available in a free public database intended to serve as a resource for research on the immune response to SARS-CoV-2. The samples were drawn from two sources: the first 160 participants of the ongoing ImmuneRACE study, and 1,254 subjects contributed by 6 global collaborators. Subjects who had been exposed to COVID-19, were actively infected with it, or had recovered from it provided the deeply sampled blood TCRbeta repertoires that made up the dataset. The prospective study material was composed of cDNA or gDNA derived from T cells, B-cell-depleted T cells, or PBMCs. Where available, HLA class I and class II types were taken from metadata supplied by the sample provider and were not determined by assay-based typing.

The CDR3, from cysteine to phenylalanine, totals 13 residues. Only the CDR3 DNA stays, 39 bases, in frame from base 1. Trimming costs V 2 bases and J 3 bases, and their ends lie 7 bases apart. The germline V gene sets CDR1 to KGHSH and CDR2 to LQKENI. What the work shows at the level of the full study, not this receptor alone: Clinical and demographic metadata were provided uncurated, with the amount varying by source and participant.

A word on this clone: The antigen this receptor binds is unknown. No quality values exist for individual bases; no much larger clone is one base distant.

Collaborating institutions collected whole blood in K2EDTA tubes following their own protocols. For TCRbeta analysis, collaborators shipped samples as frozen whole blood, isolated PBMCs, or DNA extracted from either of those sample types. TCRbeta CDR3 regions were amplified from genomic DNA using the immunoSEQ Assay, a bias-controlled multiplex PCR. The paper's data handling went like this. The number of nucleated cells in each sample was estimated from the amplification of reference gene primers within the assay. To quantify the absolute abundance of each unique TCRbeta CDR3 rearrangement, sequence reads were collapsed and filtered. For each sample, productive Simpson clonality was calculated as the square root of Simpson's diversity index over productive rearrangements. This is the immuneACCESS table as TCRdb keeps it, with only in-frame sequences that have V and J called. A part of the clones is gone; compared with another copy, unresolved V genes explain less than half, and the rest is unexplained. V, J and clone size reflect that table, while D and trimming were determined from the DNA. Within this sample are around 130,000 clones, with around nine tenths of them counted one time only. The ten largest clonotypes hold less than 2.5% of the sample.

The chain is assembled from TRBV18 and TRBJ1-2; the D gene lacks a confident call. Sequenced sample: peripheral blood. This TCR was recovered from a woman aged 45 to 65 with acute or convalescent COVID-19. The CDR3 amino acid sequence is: CASSPSQDYGYTF. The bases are TGTGCCAGCTCACCAAGCCAGGACTATGGCTACACCTTC.